This TCR beta chain appears in the sequencing data of a study of T cell repertoires in cytomegalovirus infection. Note on this clonotype: Its antigen is undetermined.

The study, taken as a whole, reports: Ex vivo, HLA-C-restricted CMV-specific TCR beta clonotypes prevailed over the rest of the response.

TCRdb reprocessed the reads with MiXCR, giving one entry per CDR3 protein. The table records around 450,000 distinct CDR3 sequences, around 10% of them present only once. This TCR was recovered from a human donor in good health (CMV status not recorded). Some clones in this sample may be carry-over from other donors' samples. The sample taken for sequencing was PBMCs.

CDR3 coding DNA: TGTGCCAGCGGCCTCGGGAGGCCCAGCAGCAAGCAGTACTTC. Protein product: CASGLGRPSSKQYF. This chain links TRBV2 with TRBJ2-7, with TRBD2 identical over 7 bases. The CDR3 has 14 amino acids. With 8 bases clipped from V and 8 bases from J, the junction kept 15 bases outside the gene matches. The germline gives CDR1 SNHLY, CDR2 FYNNEI. Based on the CDR3 plus reference TRBV2 and TRBJ2-7, the full variable domain is EPEVTQTPSHQVTQMGQEVILRCVPISNHLYFYWYRQILGQKVEFLVSFYNNEISEKSEIFDDQFSVERPDGSNFTLKIRSTKLEDSAMYFCASGLGRPSSKQYFGPGTRLTVT.